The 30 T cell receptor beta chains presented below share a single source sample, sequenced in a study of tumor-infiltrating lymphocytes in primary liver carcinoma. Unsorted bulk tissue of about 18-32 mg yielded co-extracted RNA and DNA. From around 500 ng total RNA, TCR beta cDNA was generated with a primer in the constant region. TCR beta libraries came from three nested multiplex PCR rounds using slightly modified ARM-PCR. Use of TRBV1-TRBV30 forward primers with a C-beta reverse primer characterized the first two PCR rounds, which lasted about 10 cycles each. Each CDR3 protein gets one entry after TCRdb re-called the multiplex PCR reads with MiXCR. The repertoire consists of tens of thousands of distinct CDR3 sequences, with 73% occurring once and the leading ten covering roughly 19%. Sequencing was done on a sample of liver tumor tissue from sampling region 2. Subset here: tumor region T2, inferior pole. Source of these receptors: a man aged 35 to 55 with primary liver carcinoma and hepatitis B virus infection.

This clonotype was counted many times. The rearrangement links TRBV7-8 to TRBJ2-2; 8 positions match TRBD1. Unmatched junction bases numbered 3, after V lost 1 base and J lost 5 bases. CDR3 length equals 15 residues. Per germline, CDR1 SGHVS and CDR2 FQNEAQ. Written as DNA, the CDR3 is TGTGCCAGCAGCTTAGTGAGGACAGGGACCGGGGAGCTGTTTTTT. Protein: CASSLVRTGTGELFF.

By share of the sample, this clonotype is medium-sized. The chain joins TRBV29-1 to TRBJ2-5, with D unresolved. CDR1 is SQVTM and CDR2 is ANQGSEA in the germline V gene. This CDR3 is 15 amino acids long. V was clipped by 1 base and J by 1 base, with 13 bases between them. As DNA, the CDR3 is TGCAGCGTTGAAGGACCCGGGCACTTCCAAGAGACCCAGTACTTC. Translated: CSVEGPGHFQETQYF.

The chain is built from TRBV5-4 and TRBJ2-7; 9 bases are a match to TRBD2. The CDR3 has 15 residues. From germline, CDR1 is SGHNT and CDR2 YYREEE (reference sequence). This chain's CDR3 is CAGSSTSGLTYEQYF. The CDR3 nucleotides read TGTGCAGGCAGCTCTACTAGCGGGCTTACCTACGAGCAGTACTTC. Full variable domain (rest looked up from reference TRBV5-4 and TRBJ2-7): ETGVTQSPTHLIKTRGQQVTLRCSSQSGHNTVSWYQQALGQGPQFIFQYYREEENGRGNFPPRFSGLQFPNYSSELNVNALELDDSALYLCAGSSTSGLTYEQYFGPGTRLTVT.

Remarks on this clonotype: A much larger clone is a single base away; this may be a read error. The CDR3 protein is CASSHRGGSHEQYF. The CDR3 DNA is TGTGCCAGCAGCCACAGGGGCGGGTCCCACGAGCAGTACTTC. The chain combines TRBV7-2 with TRBJ2-7, with 7 bases matching TRBD1. In germline, CDR1 is SGHTA, CDR2 FQGNSA. This CDR3 has 14 residues. V was pared by 5 bases and J by 5 bases, with 9 bases of the junction left unmatched.

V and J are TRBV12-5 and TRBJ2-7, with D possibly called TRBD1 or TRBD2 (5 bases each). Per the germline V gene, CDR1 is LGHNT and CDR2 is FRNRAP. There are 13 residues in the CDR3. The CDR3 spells CVSEGTGSYERYF. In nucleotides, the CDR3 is TGTGTCAGTGAGGGGACCGGTTCCTACGAGCGATACTTC. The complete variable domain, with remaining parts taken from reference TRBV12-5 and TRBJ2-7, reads DARVTQTPRHKVTEMGQEVTMRCQPILGHNTVFWYRQTMMQGLELLAYFRNRAPLDDSGMPKDRFSAEMPDATLATLKIQPSEPRDSAVYFCVSEGTGSYERYFGPGTRLTVT.

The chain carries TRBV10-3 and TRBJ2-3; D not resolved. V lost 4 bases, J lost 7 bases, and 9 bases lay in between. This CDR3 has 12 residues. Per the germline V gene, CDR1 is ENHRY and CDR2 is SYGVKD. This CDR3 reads CAISVSRNTQYF. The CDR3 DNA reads TGTGCCATCAGTGTGTCTAGGAATACGCAGTATTTT.

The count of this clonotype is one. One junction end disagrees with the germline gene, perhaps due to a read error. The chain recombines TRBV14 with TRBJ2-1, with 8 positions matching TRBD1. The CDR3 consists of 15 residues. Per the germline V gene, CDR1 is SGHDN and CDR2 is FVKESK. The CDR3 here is CASSQVRAGGIDQFF. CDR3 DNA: TGTGCCAGTAGCCAAGTTCGAGCAGGGGGCATTGATCAGTTCTTC.

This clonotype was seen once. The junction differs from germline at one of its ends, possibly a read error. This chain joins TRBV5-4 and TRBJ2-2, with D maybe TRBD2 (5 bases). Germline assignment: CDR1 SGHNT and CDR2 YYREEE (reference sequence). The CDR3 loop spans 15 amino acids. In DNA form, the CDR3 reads TGTGCCAGCAGCTTGACTAGTGCGAACACCGGGGAGCTGTTGTTT. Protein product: CASSLTSANTGELLF.

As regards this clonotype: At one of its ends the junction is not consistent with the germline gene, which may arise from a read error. The CDR3 DNA follows: TGTGCCTGCCCGGATGGTAGCTCTGGGGCCAACGTCCTGAATTTC. It yields the protein CACPDGSSGANVLNF. The chain carries TRBV30 and TRBJ2-6, with a tentative D call TRBD1 (5 bases). CDR1 is GTSNPN, CDR2 SVGIG, per germline (reference sequence). This CDR3 region has 15 residues.

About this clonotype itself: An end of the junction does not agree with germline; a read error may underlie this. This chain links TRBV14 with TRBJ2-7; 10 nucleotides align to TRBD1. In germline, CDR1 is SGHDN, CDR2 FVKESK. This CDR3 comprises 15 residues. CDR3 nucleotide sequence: TGTGCCATATCCCTGGGACAGGGGAGTTCCTACGAGCAATACTTC. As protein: CAISLGQGSSYEQYF.

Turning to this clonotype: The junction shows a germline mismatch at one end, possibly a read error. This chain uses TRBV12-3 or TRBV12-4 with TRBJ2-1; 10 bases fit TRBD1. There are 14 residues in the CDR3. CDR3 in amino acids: CASSGTGVVYVQCF. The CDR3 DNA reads TGTGCCAGCTCCGGGACAGGGGTGGTCTATGTGCAGTGCTTC.

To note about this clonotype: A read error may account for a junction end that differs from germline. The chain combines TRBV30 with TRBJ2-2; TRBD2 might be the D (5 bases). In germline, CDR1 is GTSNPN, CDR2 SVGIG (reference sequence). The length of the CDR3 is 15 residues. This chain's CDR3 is CAWDPGPMNTGELFF. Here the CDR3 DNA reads TGTGCCTGGGACCCCGGGCCCATGAACACCGGGGAGTTGTTTTTT.

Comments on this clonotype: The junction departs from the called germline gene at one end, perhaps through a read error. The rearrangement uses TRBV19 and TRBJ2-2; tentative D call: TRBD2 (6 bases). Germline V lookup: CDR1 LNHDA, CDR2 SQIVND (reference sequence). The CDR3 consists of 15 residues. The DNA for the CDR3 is TGTGCCGGTAGCGCACCCGGGACTCACACCGGGGAGCTGTTTTTT. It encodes CAGSAPGTHTGELFF.

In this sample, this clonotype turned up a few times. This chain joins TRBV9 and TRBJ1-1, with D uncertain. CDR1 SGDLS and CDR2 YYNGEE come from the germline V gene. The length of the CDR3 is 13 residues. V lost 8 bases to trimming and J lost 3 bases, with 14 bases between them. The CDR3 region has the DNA TGTGCCAGAAGCAGCAGGAGTGACACTGAAGCTTTCTTT. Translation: CARSSRSDTEAFF. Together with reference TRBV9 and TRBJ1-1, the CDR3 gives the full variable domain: DSGVTQTPKHLITATGQRVTLRCSPRSGDLSVYWYQQSLDQGLQFLIQYYNGEERAKGNILERFSAQQFPDLHSELNLSSLELGDSALYFCARSSRSDTEAFFGQGTRLTVV.

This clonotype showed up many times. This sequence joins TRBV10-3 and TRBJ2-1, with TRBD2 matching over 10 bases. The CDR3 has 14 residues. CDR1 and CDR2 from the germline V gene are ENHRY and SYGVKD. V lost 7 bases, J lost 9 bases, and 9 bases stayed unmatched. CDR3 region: CAIKEASGSIEQFF. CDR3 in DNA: TGTGCCATCAAAGAGGCTAGCGGGAGTATTGAGCAGTTCTTC.

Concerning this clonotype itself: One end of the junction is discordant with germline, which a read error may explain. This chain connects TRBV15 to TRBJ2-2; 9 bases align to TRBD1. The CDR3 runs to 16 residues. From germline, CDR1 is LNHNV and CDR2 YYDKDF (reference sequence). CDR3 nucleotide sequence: TGTGTCACCAGCAGAGATGGACAGGGGAGGAACGGGGAGCTGTTTTTT. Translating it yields CVTSRDGQGRNGELFF.

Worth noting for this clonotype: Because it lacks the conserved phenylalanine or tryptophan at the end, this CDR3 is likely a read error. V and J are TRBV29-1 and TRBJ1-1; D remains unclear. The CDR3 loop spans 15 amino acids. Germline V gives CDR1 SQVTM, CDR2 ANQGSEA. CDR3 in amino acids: CCASPGWAMITEAFS. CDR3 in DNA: TGCTGCGCTTCCCCGGGTTGGGCAATGATCACTGAAGCTTTCTCT.

The CDR3 region is CASSTWDRGRNPPLHF. The DNA for the CDR3 is TGCGCCAGCAGCACCTGGGACAGGGGGAGGAATCCACCCCTCCACTTT. The genes are TRBV4-3 and TRBJ1-6; 11 bases match TRBD1. V dropped 5 bases and J dropped 11; count of bases not matched to a gene: 11. The CDR3 is 16 amino acids. Germline V gives CDR1 LGHNA, CDR2 YSLEER.

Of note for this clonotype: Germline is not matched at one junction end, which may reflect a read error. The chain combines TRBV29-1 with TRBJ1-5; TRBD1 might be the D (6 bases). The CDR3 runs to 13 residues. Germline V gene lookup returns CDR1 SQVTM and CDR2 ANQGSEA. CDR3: CSAGGGANEPQHF. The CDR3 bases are TGCAGCGCCGGAGGGGGGGCGAATGAGCCCCAACATTTT.

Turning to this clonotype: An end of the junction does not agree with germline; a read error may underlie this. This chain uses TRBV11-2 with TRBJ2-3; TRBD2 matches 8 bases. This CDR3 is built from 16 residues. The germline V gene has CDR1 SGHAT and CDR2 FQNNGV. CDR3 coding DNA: TGTGCCAGCAGCTTACAAGCGGGAGCCATCACAGATACGCAGTATTTC. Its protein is CASSLQAGAITDTQYF.

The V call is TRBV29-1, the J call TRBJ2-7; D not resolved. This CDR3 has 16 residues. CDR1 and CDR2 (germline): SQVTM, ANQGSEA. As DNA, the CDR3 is TGCATCGCCATGACATCTAGGACCGCCACTCCCTACGAGCAGTACTTC. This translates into CIAMTSRTATPYEQYF.

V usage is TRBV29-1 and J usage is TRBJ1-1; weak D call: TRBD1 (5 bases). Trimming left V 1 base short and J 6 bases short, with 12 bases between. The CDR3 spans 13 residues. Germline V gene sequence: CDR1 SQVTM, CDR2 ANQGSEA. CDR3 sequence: CSVEGQGRAEAFF. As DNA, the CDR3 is TGCAGCGTTGAAGGCCAGGGTAGGGCTGAAGCTTTCTTT.

CDR3 sequence reads: CASSESNAGVYTQYF. CDR3 in DNA: TGCGCCAGCAGTGAGTCAAATGCGGGAGTGTATACGCAGTATTTT. The chain is built from TRBV10-2 and TRBJ2-3; 7 bases agree with TRBD2. This CDR3 contains 15 residues. Germline-derived CDR1 and CDR2 are WSHSY and SAAADI. Trimming removed 0 bases from V and 7 bases from J; junction bases left unmatched: 7.

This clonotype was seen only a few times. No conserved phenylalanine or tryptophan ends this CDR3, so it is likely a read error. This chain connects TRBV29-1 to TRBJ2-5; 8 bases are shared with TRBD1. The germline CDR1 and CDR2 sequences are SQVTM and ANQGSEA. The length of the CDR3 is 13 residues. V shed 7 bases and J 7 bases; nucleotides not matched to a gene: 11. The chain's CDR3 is CSGQGADSMTQYL. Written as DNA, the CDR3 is TGCAGCGGCCAGGGGGCGGATTCTATGACCCAGTACTTA.

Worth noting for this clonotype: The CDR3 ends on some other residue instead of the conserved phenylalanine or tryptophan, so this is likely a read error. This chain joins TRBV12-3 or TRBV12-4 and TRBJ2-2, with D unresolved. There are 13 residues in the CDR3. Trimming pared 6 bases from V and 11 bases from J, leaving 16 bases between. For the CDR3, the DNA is TGTGCCAGCAGGGCCCAAGGCACCTTAGAGCTGTTTATT. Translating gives CASRAQGTLELFI.

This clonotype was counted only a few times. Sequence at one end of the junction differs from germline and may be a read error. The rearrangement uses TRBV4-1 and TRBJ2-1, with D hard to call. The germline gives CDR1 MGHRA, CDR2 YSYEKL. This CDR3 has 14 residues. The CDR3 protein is CATSQVEGWNEQFF. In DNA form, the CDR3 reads TGCGCCACCAGCCAAGTTGAAGGGTGGAATGAGCAGTTCTTC.

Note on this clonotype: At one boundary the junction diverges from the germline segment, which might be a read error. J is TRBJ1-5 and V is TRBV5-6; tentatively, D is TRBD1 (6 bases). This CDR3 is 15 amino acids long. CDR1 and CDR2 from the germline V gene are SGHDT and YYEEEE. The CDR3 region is CASSYTWGGDQPQHF. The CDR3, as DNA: TGTGCCAGCAGCTATACTTGGGGGGGCGATCAGCCTCAGCATTTT.

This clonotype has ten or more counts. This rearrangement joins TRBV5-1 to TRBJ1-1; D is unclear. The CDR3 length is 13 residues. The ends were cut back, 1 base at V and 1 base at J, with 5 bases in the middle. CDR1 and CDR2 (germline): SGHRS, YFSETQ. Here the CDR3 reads CASSLIPNTEAFF. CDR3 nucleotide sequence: TGCGCCAGCAGCTTGATCCCGAACACTGAAGCTTTCTTT.

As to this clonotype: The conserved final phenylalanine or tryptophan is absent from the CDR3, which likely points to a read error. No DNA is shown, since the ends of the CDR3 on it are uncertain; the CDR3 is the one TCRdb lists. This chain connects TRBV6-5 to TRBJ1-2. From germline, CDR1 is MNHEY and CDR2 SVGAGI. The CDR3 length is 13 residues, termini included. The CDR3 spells CASSYSSAGGYII.

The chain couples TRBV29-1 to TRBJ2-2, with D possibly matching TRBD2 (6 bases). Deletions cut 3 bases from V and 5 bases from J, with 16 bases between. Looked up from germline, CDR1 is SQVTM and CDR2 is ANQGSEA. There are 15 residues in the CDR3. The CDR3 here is CSVDLGWGVTGELFF. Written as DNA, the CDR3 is TGCAGCGTTGATTTAGGGTGGGGGGTGACCGGGGAGCTGTTTTTT.